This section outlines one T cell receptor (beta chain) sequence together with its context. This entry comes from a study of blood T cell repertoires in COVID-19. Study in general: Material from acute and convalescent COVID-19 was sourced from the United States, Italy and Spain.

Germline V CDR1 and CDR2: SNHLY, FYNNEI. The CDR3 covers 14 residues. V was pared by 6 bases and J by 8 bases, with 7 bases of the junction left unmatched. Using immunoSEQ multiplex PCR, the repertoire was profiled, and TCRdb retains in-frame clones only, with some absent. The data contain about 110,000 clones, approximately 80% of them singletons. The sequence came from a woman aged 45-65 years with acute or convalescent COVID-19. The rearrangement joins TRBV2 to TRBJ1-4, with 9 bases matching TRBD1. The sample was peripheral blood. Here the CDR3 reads CASSQQGAGEKLFF. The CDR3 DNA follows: TGTGCCAGCAGCCAACAGGGGGCTGGGGAAAAACTGTTTTTT.